A selection of T cell receptor beta chains follows, all from one sample in a study of shared clonotypes between healthy human individuals. Sequencing was performed with immunoSEQ multiplex PCR; in TCRdb, only in-frame clones are kept and a portion is missing. The data contain 900,000 to 1,200,000 clones, approximately 78% of them singletons. The material sequenced was memory CD4+ T cells from PBMCs. These receptors were taken from a man between 18 and 29 years old in good health. Some clones in this sample may be carry-over from other donors' samples. CDR3s include the opening cysteine and the closing phenylalanine or tryptophan. D genes are given only for firm matches. Where a row states a size, it is once, few, many or the class of an expanded clone; other rows omit it.

D gene,J gene,clone size,V gene,CDR3 protein,CDR3 DNA
TRBD1,TRBJ2-4,.,TRBV28,CASGRSDRVVQNIQYF,TGTGCCAGCGGCCGTTCGGACAGGGTAGTCCAAAACATTCAGTACTTC
.,TRBJ1-2,once,TRBV2,CARFDGYGYTF,TGTGCCAGATTTGATGGCTATGGCTACACCTTC
.,TRBJ1-4,.,TRBV30,CAWNDQPNEKLFF,TGTGCCTGGAACGATCAGCCGAATGAAAAACTGTTTTTT
.,TRBJ2-3,.,TRBV18,CASSPLAGSTDTQYF,TGTGCCAGCTCACCATTAGCCGGAAGCACAGATACGCAGTATTTT
TRBD1,TRBJ2-7,few,TRBV28,CASRGQGRYEQYF,TGTGCCAGCCGGGGACAGGGTCGCTACGAGCAGTACTTC
.,TRBJ1-1,few,TRBV10-1,CASSPGRGRAFF,TGCGCCAGCAGCCCTGGGAGGGGACGGGCTTTCTTT
.,TRBJ2-5,.,TRBV20-1,CSSGRRETQYF,TGCAGTTCCGGGAGACGGGAGACCCAGTACTTC
TRBD2,TRBJ2-2,.,TRBV2,CASMRGGRSTGELFF,TGTGCCAGCATGAGGGGCGGGAGGAGTACCGGGGAGCTGTTTTTT
.,TRBJ2-7,.,TRBV11-2,CASSHIRTDTRGYEQYF,TGTGCCAGCAGCCATATCCGGACAGACACGCGGGGTTACGAGCAGTACTTC
TRBD1,TRBJ1-4,.,TRBV6-1,CATYHRDRGEKLFF,TGTGCCACCTACCACCGGGACAGGGGTGAAAAACTGTTTTTT
TRBD2,TRBJ2-1,.,TRBV5-1,CASIMTSGSNEQFF,TGCGCCAGCATCATGACTAGCGGGAGCAATGAGCAGTTCTTC
TRBD1,TRBJ1-5,few,TRBV18,CASSPWGTDSNQPQHF,TGTGCCAGCTCACCCTGGGGGACAGATAGCAATCAGCCCCAGCATTTT
.,TRBJ2-5,.,TRBV21-1,CASSNFRTSGQETQYF,TGTGCCAGCAGCAACTTTCGGACTAGCGGCCAAGAGACCCAGTACTTC
.,TRBJ2-1,.,TRBV29-1,CSVEGAFTFFNFNEQFF,TGCAGCGTTGAAGGGGCGTTTACCTTTTTTAACTTCAATGAGCAGTTCTTC
.,TRBJ1-3,.,TRBV5-4,CASSSTTVSGNTIYF,TGTGCCAGCAGCTCTACGACAGTTTCTGGAAACACCATATATTTT
.,TRBJ1-5,.,TRBV28,CASSQGGSGNQPQHF,TGTGCCAGCAGTCAAGGGGGAAGCGGCAATCAGCCCCAGCATTTT
TRBD2,TRBJ2-7,once,TRBV9,CASSPGTSGSRKYF,TGTGCCAGCAGCCCAGGGACTAGCGGGAGTAGAAAGTACTTC
.,TRBJ2-5,once,TRBV28,CASSRPGGETQYF,TGTGCCAGCAGCCGACCCGGCGGGGAGACCCAGTACTTC
.,TRBJ1-3,few,TRBV11-2,CASSLGGNTIYF,TGTGCCAGCAGCCTCGGGGGAAACACCATATATTTT
.,TRBJ2-5,.,TRBV19,CASSRGRGSEETQYF,TGTGCCAGTAGTAGAGGACGCGGCAGTGAAGAGACCCAGTACTTC
TRBD1,TRBJ1-1,.,TRBV19,CATQTGELTEAFF,TGTGCCACCCAGACAGGGGAATTAACTGAAGCTTTCTTT
TRBD2,TRBJ2-3,.,TRBV11-3,CASSPGLAVGADTQYF,TGTGCCAGCAGCCCGGGACTAGCGGTGGGGGCAGATACGCAGTATTTT
.,TRBJ2-3,many,TRBV5-6,CASSVDNTDTQYF,TGTGCCAGCAGCGTGGACAACACAGATACGCAGTATTTT
.,TRBJ2-3,.,TRBV25-1,CASSGSGTDTQYF,TGTGCCAGCAGTGGGTCGGGCACAGATACGCAGTATTTT
.,TRBJ2-7,once,TRBV4-3,CASSQAVSSWSSGEQYF,TGCGCCAGCAGCCAAGCGGTGTCGTCCTGGAGCTCGGGCGAGCAGTACTTC
TRBD1,TRBJ1-3,once,TRBV9,CASSVGQGTPGNTIYF,TGTGCCAGCAGCGTAGGACAGGGGACCCCTGGAAACACCATATATTTT
.,TRBJ2-3,.,TRBV28,CASSFWDTQYF,TGTGCCAGCAGTTTTTGGGATACGCAGTATTTT
.,TRBJ2-5,few,TRBV7-3,CASSPDGGETQYF,TGTGCCAGCAGCCCGGACGGGGGTGAGACCCAGTACTTC
.,TRBJ1-2,.,TRBV5-6,CASSLSGSGRGGYTF,TGTGCCAGCAGCCTGTCGGGGAGCGGGAGAGGGGGCTACACCTTC
.,TRBJ2-3,.,TRBV18,CASSPRSSASTDTQYF,TGTGCCAGCTCACCACGGAGTAGCGCTAGCACAGATACGCAGTATTTT
.,TRBJ2-2,many,TRBV7-8,CASSRRQGGGELFF,TGTGCCAGCAGCCGTCGACAGGGAGGCGGGGAGCTGTTTTTT
.,TRBJ1-4,.,TRBV6-5,CASRPPGPNEKLFF,TGTGCCAGCAGACCCCCGGGACCAAATGAAAAACTGTTTTTT
TRBD2,TRBJ2-1,.,TRBV7-2,CASSLGTSGYLSYNEQFF,TGTGCCAGCAGCTTAGGGACTAGCGGTTATTTATCCTACAATGAGCAGTTCTTC
.,TRBJ2-7,few,TRBV6-1,CASSGGIRPYEQYF,TGTGCCAGCAGTGGCGGAATCAGGCCCTACGAGCAGTACTTC
TRBD1,TRBJ1-4,.,TRBV15,CATSRDPGTGKLFF,TGTGCCACCAGCAGAGATCCCGGGACAGGTAAACTGTTTTTT
TRBD1,TRBJ2-7,.,TRBV7-9,CASSPWTGVDEQYF,TGTGCCAGCAGCCCGTGGACAGGGGTGGACGAGCAGTACTTC
.,TRBJ1-1,once,TRBV5-4,CASSSDSLGEAFF,TGTGCCAGCAGTTCCGACAGTTTGGGTGAAGCTTTCTTT
TRBD1,TRBJ2-7,.,TRBV5-1,CASSLGTGGNEQYF,TGCGCCAGCAGCCTGGGGACAGGGGGCAACGAGCAGTACTTC
.,TRBJ1-1,.,TRBV11-3,CASSLGRHSTEAFF,TGTGCCAGCAGCTTAGGCAGACATAGCACTGAAGCTTTCTTT
TRBD2,TRBJ2-2,.,TRBV5-1,CASSFLAGHYTGELFF,TGCGCCAGCAGCTTTCTAGCGGGTCATTACACCGGGGAGCTGTTTTTT
.,TRBJ2-2,.,TRBV6-6,CARGFLNTGELFF,TGTGCCAGGGGTTTCCTGAACACCGGGGAGCTGTTTTTT
.,TRBJ2-5,once,TRBV7-2,CASSGGPEETQYF,TGTGCCAGCAGTGGCGGTCCAGAAGAGACCCAGTACTTC
.,TRBJ1-5,.,TRBV19,CASSARQSSNQPQHF,TGTGCCAGTAGTGCCCGACAGAGTAGCAATCAGCCCCAGCATTTT
.,TRBJ2-3,.,TRBV7-9,CASSLSTDTQYF,TGTGCCAGCAGCTTAAGCACAGATACGCAGTATTTT
.,TRBJ1-2,.,TRBV4-1,CASSQDRSNYGYTF,TGCGCCAGCAGCCAAGACAGGAGTAACTATGGCTACACCTTC
.,TRBJ1-1,.,TRBV7-9,CASSLAGGYSIAEAFF,TGTGCCAGCAGCTTAGCGGGGGGGTACTCGATCGCTGAAGCTTTCTTT
.,TRBJ2-1,.,TRBV12-5,CASGLGLANYNEQFF,TGTGCTAGTGGTTTGGGGCTAGCAAACTACAATGAGCAGTTCTTC
TRBD2,TRBJ2-7,.,TRBV11-3,CASSSNAGEQYF,TGTGCCAGCAGCTCCAATGCGGGAGAACAGTACTTC
TRBD1,TRBJ2-5,.,TRBV5-1,CASSLTDRGGFETQYF,TGCGCCAGCAGCTTGACGGACAGGGGCGGGTTCGAGACCCAGTACTTC
TRBD2,TRBJ2-5,many,TRBV6-9,CASSLGGWQETQYF,TGTGCCAGCAGTTTGGGGGGGTGGCAAGAGACCCAGTACTTC
TRBD2,TRBJ2-5,.,TRBV5-1,CASSLVSSGTGQETQYF,TGCGCCAGCAGCTTGGTCTCTAGCGGAACGGGGCAAGAGACCCAGTACTTC
.,TRBJ2-2,.,TRBV30,CACPRRAANTGELFF,TGTGCCTGCCCCCGGCGGGCAGCGAACACCGGGGAGCTGTTTTTT
.,TRBJ1-1,.,TRBV9,CASSVYGNTEAFF,TGTGCCAGCAGCGTATATGGGAACACTGAAGCTTTCTTT
.,TRBJ2-5,.,TRBV2,CASSVWETQYF,TGTGCCAGCAGTGTGTGGGAGACCCAGTACTTC
.,TRBJ2-7,.,TRBV28,CASSPIYAEQYF,TGTGCCAGCAGTCCGATTTATGCCGAGCAGTACTTC